This T cell receptor beta chain was sequenced for a study of T cells after yellow fever vaccination (dated by TCRdb to about 2019). With regard to the full study: The SMART-Seq v4 Ultra Low Input RNA kit was used to prepare libraries from fractions with low cell numbers. To follow T-cell clones before and after primary and booster YFV17D yellow fever vaccination, bulk TCR alpha and beta repertoires were sequenced over time. Two healthy male donors made up the cohort, one aged 18 to 29 years and the other aged 30 to 40 years. Blood samples were taken at several timepoints before and after primary and secondary immunization, and bulk PBMC replicates and cell subsets were isolated. The paper's findings and limits, for the study overall: Most clones expanded after primary vaccination were re-detected after the booster (almost 98% of CD4 and about nine tenths of CD8), suggesting broad memory maintenance. The secondary T-cell response was weaker than the primary response but faster, peaking on day 5 instead of day 15. Computational filtering was needed because FACS-sorted repertoires could contain abundant contaminating clonotypes from the bulk population. Because the study included only a couple of donors, the extent to which the findings can be generalized is limited. A small share of clonotypes was detected in both CD4 and CD8 compartments, with the overlap likely arising from convergent recombination.

The table lists this clonotype with a few counts. Which antigen it targets is not known. It has no much larger one-base neighbor in the sample; base qualities were not kept. Counted from cysteine to phenylalanine, this CDR3 has 15 amino acids. The read is trimmed to its CDR3 DNA, 45 bases read in frame from base 1. V trim: 1 base; J trim: 3 bases; unmatched bases: 1. CDR1 MGHRA and CDR2 YSYEKL are derived from the germline V gene. Taken with the paper, the label for treatment or condition translates to: live attenuated yellow fever vaccine strain. Two biological replicates of bulk PBMCs were collected at each blood-draw timepoint. PBMCs were isolated from peripheral blood using a standard Ficoll-Paque protocol. TriZol was used to extract RNA from bulk PBMCs, CD4 and CD8 fractions, and dextramer-positive and dextramer-negative fractions. The data were produced on an Illumina NovaSeq 6000. Synthesis of TCR cDNA relied on 5'RACE template switching, a step that introduced a universal primer site along with unique molecular identifiers. Priming of cDNA synthesis was performed from both the TCR alpha and TCR beta constant segments. Library amplification used two PCR steps, and the second PCR step added sample barcodes and sequencing adapters. Sequencing of libraries was done on Illumina HiSeq 2500 (2x100 bp) or NovaSeq (2x150 bp). The study's own analysis went as follows. Reads were demultiplexed and collapsed into UMI consensus sequences with MIGEC, and V(D)J alignment was performed with MiXCR. Vaccine-responding clonotypes were identified with edgeR using replicate PBMC samples, with FDR below 0.01 and a log2 fold change above 5 up to day 15 being required. Bulk clonotypes were assigned CD4 or CD8 identity according to which sequenced CD4 or CD8 repertoire held them at higher abundance. TCRdb ran its own pipeline on the public reads, namely fastp trimming at Q25 and MiXCR clone calling, and kept in-frame beta chains. Rows are combined by CDR3 protein, so each entry shows the most common genes and DNA. TCRdb's processing, not the authors', yielded these V and J calls. Recorded for this sample are 250,000 to 400,000 distinct CDR3 sequences; 3.5% to 4.5% of them occurred a single time. The top ten hold less than 20% of the sample.

This TCR derives from a man in his late teens or twenties who received the YFV17D yellow fever vaccine. The sequence links TRBV4-1 to TRBJ1-1, with 11 bases matching TRBD1. The sample here was PBMCs, taken 15 days after the yellow fever booster vaccination. The CDR3 reads as follows: CASSQGTGGHTEAFF. At the DNA level, the sequence is TGCGCCAGCAGCCAAGGGACAGGGGGCCACACTGAAGCTTTCTTT.